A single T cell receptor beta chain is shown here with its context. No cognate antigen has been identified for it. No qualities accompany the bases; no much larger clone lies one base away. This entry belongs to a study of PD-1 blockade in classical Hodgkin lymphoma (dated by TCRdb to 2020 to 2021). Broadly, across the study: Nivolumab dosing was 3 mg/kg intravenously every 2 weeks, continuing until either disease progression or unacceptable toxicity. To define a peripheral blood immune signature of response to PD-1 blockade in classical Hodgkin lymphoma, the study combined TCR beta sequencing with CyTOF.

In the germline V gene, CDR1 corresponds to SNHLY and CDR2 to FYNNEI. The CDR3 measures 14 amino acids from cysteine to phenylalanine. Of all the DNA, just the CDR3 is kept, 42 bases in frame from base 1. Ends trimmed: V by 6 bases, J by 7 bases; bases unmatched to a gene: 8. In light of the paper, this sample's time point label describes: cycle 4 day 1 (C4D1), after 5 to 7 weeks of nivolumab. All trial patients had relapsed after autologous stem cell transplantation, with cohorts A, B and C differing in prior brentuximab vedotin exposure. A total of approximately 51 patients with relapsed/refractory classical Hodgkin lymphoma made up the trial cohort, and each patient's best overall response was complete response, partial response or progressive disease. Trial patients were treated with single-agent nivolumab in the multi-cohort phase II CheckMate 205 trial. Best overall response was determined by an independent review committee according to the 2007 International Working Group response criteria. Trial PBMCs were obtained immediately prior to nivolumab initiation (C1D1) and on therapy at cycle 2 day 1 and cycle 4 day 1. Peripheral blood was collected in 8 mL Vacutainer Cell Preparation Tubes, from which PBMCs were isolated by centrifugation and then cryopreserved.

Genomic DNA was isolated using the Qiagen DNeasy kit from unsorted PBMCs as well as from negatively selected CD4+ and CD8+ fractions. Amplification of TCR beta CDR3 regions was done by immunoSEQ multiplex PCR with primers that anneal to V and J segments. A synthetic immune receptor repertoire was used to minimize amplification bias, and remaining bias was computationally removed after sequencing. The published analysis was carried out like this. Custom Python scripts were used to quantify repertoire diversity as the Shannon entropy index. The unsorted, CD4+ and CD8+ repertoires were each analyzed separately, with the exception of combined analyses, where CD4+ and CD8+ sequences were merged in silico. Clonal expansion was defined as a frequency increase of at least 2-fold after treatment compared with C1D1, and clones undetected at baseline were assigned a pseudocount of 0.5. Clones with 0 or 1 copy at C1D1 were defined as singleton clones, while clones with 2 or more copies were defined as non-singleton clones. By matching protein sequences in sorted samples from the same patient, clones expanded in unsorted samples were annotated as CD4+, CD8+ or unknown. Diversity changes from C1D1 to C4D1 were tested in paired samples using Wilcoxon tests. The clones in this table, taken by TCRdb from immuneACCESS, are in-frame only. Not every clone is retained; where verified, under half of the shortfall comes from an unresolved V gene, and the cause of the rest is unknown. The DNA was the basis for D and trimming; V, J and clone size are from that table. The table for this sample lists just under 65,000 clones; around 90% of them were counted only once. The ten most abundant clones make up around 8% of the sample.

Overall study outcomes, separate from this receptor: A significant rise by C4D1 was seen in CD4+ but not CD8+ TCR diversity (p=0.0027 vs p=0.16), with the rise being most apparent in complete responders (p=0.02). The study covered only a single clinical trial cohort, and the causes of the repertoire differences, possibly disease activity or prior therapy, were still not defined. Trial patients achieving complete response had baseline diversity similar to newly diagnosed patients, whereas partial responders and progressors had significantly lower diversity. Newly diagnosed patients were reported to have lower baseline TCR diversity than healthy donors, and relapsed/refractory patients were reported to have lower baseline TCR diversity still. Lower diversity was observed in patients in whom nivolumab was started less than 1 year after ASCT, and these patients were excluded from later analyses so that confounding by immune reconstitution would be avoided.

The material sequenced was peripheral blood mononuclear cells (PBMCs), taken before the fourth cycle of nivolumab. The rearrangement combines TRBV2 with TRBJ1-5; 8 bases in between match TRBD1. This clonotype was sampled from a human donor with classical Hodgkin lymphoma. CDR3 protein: CASRSGQGGQPQHF. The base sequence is TGTGCCAGCAGGAGCGGACAGGGCGGCCAGCCCCAGCATTTT.